Listed here are 23 T cell receptor beta chains from one sample, sequenced in a study of blood T cell repertoires in COVID-19. This table comes from immunoSEQ multiplex PCR, and its TCRdb copy is limited to in-frame clones, with some not included. The data contain just under 100,000 clones, roughly 84% of them singletons. What was sequenced was peripheral blood. These receptors originate from a woman aged 60-75 years in a cohort sampled during active or convalescent COVID-19.

CDR3 sequence reads: CATSAGAVYGNQPQHF. CDR3 bases: TGTGCCACCAGTGCAGGGGCAGTATATGGCAATCAGCCCCAGCATTTT. The chain has TRBV24-1 and TRBJ1-5; maybe TRBD1 (6 bases). With 5 bases removed from V and 2 bases from J, the gap between germline ends came to 15 bases. Germline CDR1 is KGHDR and CDR2 is SFDVKD. This CDR3 contains 16 residues.

This sequence joins TRBV15 and TRBJ1-5; D possibly corresponds to TRBD1 (5 bases). CDR3 length: 14 residues. Trimming removed 6 bases from V and 1 base from J, with 10 bases in between. Germline V gives CDR1 LNHNV, CDR2 YYDKDF (reference sequence). The CDR3 loop reads CATSRQGSNQPQHF. The CDR3 DNA is TGTGCCACCAGTAGGCAGGGAAGCAATCAGCCCCAGCATTTT.

The rearrangement joins TRBV11-1 to TRBJ2-3, with 7 bases that match TRBD2. CDR3 length: 15 residues. J lost 2 bases, V lost 5 bases, and 7 bases had no gene match. Germline-derived CDR1 and CDR2 are SGHAT and FQDESV (reference sequence). For the CDR3, the DNA is TGTGCCAGCAGCCTCCGGGACTACAACACAGATACGCAGTATTTT. This translates into CASSLRDYNTDTQYF.

The genes are TRBV7-9 and TRBJ2-2; maybe TRBD2 (6 bases). This CDR3 has 15 amino acids. V gave up 6 bases and J gave up 3 bases, with 14 bases separating them. CDR1 and CDR2 from the germline V gene are SEHNR and FQNEAQ (reference sequence). The CDR3 DNA sequence: TGTGCCAGCAGTTCCTGGGGACTCGACACCGGGGAGCTGTTTTTT. Its translation: CASSSWGLDTGELFF. Full variable domain (missing parts from reference TRBV7-9 and TRBJ2-2): DTGVSQNPRHKITKRGQNVTFRCDPISEHNRLYWYRQTLGQGPEFLTYFQNEAQLEKSRLLSDRFSAERPKGSFSTLEIQRTEQGDSAMYLCASSSWGLDTGELFFGEGSRLTVL.

The chain joins TRBV9 to TRBJ2-2; D not resolved. The ends were cut back, 4 bases at V and 5 bases at J, with 15 bases in the middle. The CDR3 has 15 amino acids. Germline lookup yields CDR1 SGDLS and CDR2 YYNGEE. The CDR3 sequence is CASSTQSSWTGELFF. The CDR3 nucleotides read TGTGCCAGCAGCACCCAGAGTAGCTGGACCGGGGAGCTGTTTTTT.

This chain uses TRBV18 with TRBJ1-1; possibly TRBD1 for D (5 bases). This CDR3 has 14 amino acids. With 4 bases removed from V and 10 bases from J, the gap between germline ends came to 19 bases. Germline CDR1 KGHSH, CDR2 LQKENI. The CDR3 nucleotides read TGTGCCAGCTCACAGAGGTCCCGGGGGGAGGCAGCTTTCTTT. This encodes CASSQRSRGEAAFF.

The CDR3 is CASSWRWTAATNEKLFF. DNA for the CDR3: TGCGCCAGCAGCTGGAGATGGACAGCAGCAACTAATGAAAAACTGTTTTTT. The V and J genes are TRBV5-1 and TRBJ1-4; possible D gene TRBD1, 6 bases. Germline CDR1 reads SGHRS; CDR2 reads YFSETQ. This CDR3 spans 17 amino acids. V lost 3 bases to trimming and J lost 0 bases, with 15 bases between them.

The chain has TRBV6-5 and TRBJ2-2; TRBD1 aligns across 10 bases. V lost 5 bases and J lost 4; bases outside the gene matches: 4. This CDR3 has 15 residues. The germline gives CDR1 MNHEY, CDR2 SVGAGI. In nucleotides, the CDR3 is TGTGCCAGCAGTAGGGGGGACAGGGGCACCGGGGAGCTGTTTTTT. Residues: CASSRGDRGTGELFF.

The chain recombines TRBV6-5 with TRBJ1-2, with TRBD1 as a possible D gene (6 bases). Trimming stripped 7 bases from V and 4 bases from J, with 13 bases between. Germline lookup yields CDR1 MNHEY and CDR2 SVGAGI. This CDR3 contains 13 residues. As DNA, the CDR3 is TGTGCCAGCATCTCATCAGGGGCCTATGGCTACACCTTC. Translation: CASISSGAYGYTF.

V gene TRBV6-1 combines with J gene TRBJ2-3; D perhaps matches TRBD2 (6 bases). Germline V gives CDR1 MNHNS, CDR2 SASEGT. There are 16 residues in the CDR3. V lost 1 base, J lost 0 bases, and 11 bases lay in between. This CDR3 reads CASSEGAGRSTDTQYF. CDR3 sequence (DNA): TGTGCCAGCAGTGAAGGGGCGGGACGTAGCACAGATACGCAGTATTTT.

The gene calls are TRBV29-1 and TRBJ1-3; no reliable D call. Germline-derived CDR1 and CDR2 are SQVTM and ANQGSEA. The CDR3 has 18 residues. Deletions cut 7 bases from V and 0 bases from J, with 25 bases between. The CDR3 coding sequence is TGCAGCGCCGTTGGGCCAAGGAGGGCGAAATACTCTGGAAACACCATATATTTT. Its translation: CSAVGPRRAKYSGNTIYF. The full variable domain, rest sourced from reference TRBV29-1 and TRBJ1-3, is SAVISQKPSRDICQRGTSLTIQCQVDSQVTMMFWYRQQPGQSLTLIATANQGSEATYESGFVIDKFPISRPNLTFSTLTVSNMSPEDSSIYLCSAVGPRRAKYSGNTIYFGEGSWLTVV.

The rearrangement uses TRBV5-1 and TRBJ1-2; 7 bases are shared with TRBD1. Trimming cost V 4 bases and J 3 bases; bases outside gene matches: 3. CDR3 length equals 13 residues. Per the germline V gene, CDR1 is SGHRS and CDR2 is YFSETQ. The CDR3 sequence is CASSVTGYYGYTF. The CDR3 DNA follows: TGCGCCAGCAGCGTGACAGGGTACTATGGCTACACCTTC.

The rearrangement uses TRBV9 and TRBJ2-1, with a possible D match to TRBD2 (6 bases). There are 12 residues in the CDR3. Trimming stripped 7 bases from V and 5 bases from J, with 10 bases between. Germline assignment: CDR1 SGDLS and CDR2 YYNGEE. Written as DNA, the CDR3 is TGTGCCAGCGGGAGGATTAACAATGAGCAGTTCTTC. Protein sequence: CASGRINNEQFF. Looking up the rest from reference TRBV9 and TRBJ2-1 gives the full variable domain: DSGVTQTPKHLITATGQRVTLRCSPRSGDLSVYWYQQSLDQGLQFLIQYYNGEERAKGNILERFSAQQFPDLHSELNLSSLELGDSALYFCASGRINNEQFFGPGTRLTVL.

The J gene is TRBJ2-7, the V gene TRBV28; 9 bases line up with TRBD2. Trimming at V came to 6 bases and at J to 3 bases, leaving 15 bases not matched to a gene. CDR1 and CDR2 (germline): MDHEN, SYDVKM. The CDR3 totals 17 residues. The chain's CDR3 is CASRTYHPGLADYEQYF. Here the CDR3 DNA reads TGTGCCAGCAGGACATACCACCCGGGACTAGCCGACTACGAGCAGTACTTC.

The chain joins TRBV2 to TRBJ1-4; D is unresolved. Germline CDR1 reads SNHLY; CDR2 reads FYNNEI. Trimming pared 6 bases from V and 0 bases from J, leaving 11 bases between. This CDR3 region has 15 residues. Here the CDR3 DNA reads TGTGCCAGCAGAAAAGGAGGCTCAACTAATGAAAAACTGTTTTTT. Amino acids: CASRKGGSTNEKLFF.

The CDR3 loop is CASSLSLGQGVGYTF. CDR3 nucleotide sequence: TGTGCCAGCAGCTTAAGTCTGGGACAGGGGGTTGGCTACACCTTC. The chain carries TRBV7-9 and TRBJ1-2; 11 bases are shared with TRBD1. The CDR3 sequence is 15 residues long. The ends lost 2 bases at V and 7 bases at J; junction bases unmatched: 6. CDR1 is SEHNR, CDR2 FQNEAQ, per germline (reference sequence).

The chain is built from TRBV5-4 and TRBJ1-3, with D possibly TRBD1 on 6 matching bases. The CDR3 length is 16 residues. V lost 0 bases and J 0 bases, leaving 10 bases between the germline ends. Germline V gene sequence: CDR1 SGHNT, CDR2 YYREEE (reference sequence). CDR3 amino acids: CASSLGGPSSGNTIYF. For the CDR3, the DNA is TGTGCCAGCAGCTTGGGGGGGCCCTCCTCTGGAAACACCATATATTTT.

This clone has a single count. The rearrangement links TRBV9 to TRBJ1-6, with a tentative D call TRBD1 (6 bases). In germline, CDR1 is SGDLS, CDR2 YYNGEE. The length of the CDR3 is 14 residues. Trimming took 0 bases from V and 11 from J, leaving 12 bases between them. The CDR3 DNA follows: TGTGCCAGCAGCGTAGCCGTACAGGGAACACCCCTCCACTTT. Translating gives CASSVAVQGTPLHF.

About this clone: No DNA is shown, since the ends of the CDR3 on it are uncertain; the CDR3 is the one TCRdb lists. The chain is built from TRBV6-1 and TRBJ1-2; TRBD1 was called by the table and not checked on the DNA. Germline V gene data show CDR1 as MNHNS and CDR2 as SASEGT. Termini included, the CDR3 measures 13 amino acids. The CDR3: CASSEFPVGQGNF.

V and J are TRBV6-5 and TRBJ2-5; D uncertain. Germline-derived CDR1 and CDR2 are MNHEY and SVGAGI. The length of the CDR3 is 13 residues. V dropped 4 bases and J dropped 5 bases, with 11 bases sitting between them. The CDR3 nucleotides read TGTGCCAGCAGTTCTCTCCGGAGTGAGACCCAGTACTTC. This translates into CASSSLRSETQYF.

The chain recombines TRBV18 with TRBJ2-1; a possible D gene is TRBD1 (6 bases). The CDR3 is 13 amino acids. The V gene's germline CDR1 is KGHSH and CDR2 LQKENI. V shed 4 bases and J shed 6 bases, with 10 bases lying between them. The CDR3 is CASSRTEANEQFF. CDR3 nucleotides: TGTGCCAGCTCACGGACAGAGGCCAATGAGCAGTTCTTC. Using reference TRBV18 and TRBJ2-1 for the parts outside the CDR3, the full variable domain is NAGVMQNPRHLVRRRGQEARLRCSPMKGHSHVYWYRQLPEEGLKFMVYLQKENIIDESGMPKERFSAEFPKEGPSILRIQQVVRGDSAAYFCASSRTEANEQFFGPGTRLTVL.

The rearrangement joins TRBV19 to TRBJ2-1; D gene ambiguous. The CDR3 runs 12 residues. Trimming cost V 3 bases and J 13 bases, with 13 bases left between them. Germline CDR1 reads LNHDA; CDR2 reads SQIVND (reference sequence). CDR3 in amino acids: CASSITLNHQFF. In DNA form, the CDR3 reads TGTGCCAGTAGTATTACCCTAAACCACCAGTTCTTC.

The chain is built from TRBV18 and TRBJ1-3; possibly TRBD1 for D (5 bases). The CDR3 sequence is 13 residues long. Germline V gene sequence: CDR1 KGHSH, CDR2 LQKENI. V was shortened by 6 bases and J by 4 bases, with 10 bases between the two germline ends. CDR3 amino acids: CASSREDGNTIYF. CDR3 in DNA: TGTGCCAGCTCCAGGGAAGACGGAAACACCATATATTTT.